This is a list of T cell receptor beta chains from one sample in a study of CD8+ T cells in alopecia areata. Measured with immunoSEQ multiplex PCR; TCRdb has only the in-frame clones, and not every one. Of 200,000 or so clones listed, more than 45% are singletons. The sample in question was CD4+ T cells sorted from blood, obtained at week 0. The receptor source for this set is a human donor with alopecia areata. Both conserved end residues are part of each CDR3. Fields, in order: J gene, V gene, D gene, clone size, CDR3 DNA, CDR3 protein. A D gene is named only where the DNA matches it firmly. Size tells how often a clone was seen (once, few, many) or the class of an expanded clone, and some rows leave it out.

>TRBJ2-2|TRBV27|TRBD1|.
TGTGCCAGCAGGATTACAGGGGAGTTCACCGGGGAGCTGTTTTTT
CASRITGEFTGELFF
>TRBJ1-6|TRBV5-1|.|.
TGCGCCAGCAGCTCCCGGGAGCTCGGCTCCAATTCACCCCTCCACTTT
CASSSRELGSNSPLHF
>TRBJ1-6|TRBV27|.|.
TGTGCCAGCAGCCCACTCGGGGGACCTAATTCACCCCTCCACTTT
CASSPLGGPNSPLHF
>TRBJ2-2|TRBV4-1|.|.
TGCGCCAGCAGCCAGCTCCCAGGGCCCTCCGGCGGGGAGCTGTTTTTT
CASSQLPGPSGGELFF
>TRBJ1-2|TRBV2|TRBD1|.
TGTGCCAGCAGTCCCGACAGGGTGAACTATGGCTACACCTTC
CASSPDRVNYGYTF
>TRBJ2-2|TRBV19|TRBD1|.
TGTGCCAGTGGACAGGGGGGCAACACCGGGGAGCTGTTTTTT
CASGQGGNTGELFF
>TRBJ2-3|TRBV29-1|.|.
TGCAGCGTTGCTGGGCTTAGCACAGATACGCAGTATTTT
CSVAGLSTDTQYF
>TRBJ1-1|TRBV7-9|.|many
TGTGCCAGCAGCTTACTAGGGAGGTTGAACACTGAAGCTTTCTTT
CASSLLGRLNTEAFF
>TRBJ2-7|TRBV5-1|.|.
TGCGCCAGCAGACAAGACGGACAGTCCTGGAGCTCCTACGAGCAGTACTTC
CASRQDGQSWSSYEQYF
>TRBJ1-1|TRBV9|.|.
TGTGCCAGCAGCCCAATCCCCAGACGGACGAACACTGAAGCTTTCTTT
CASSPIPRRTNTEAFF
>TRBJ2-7|TRBV30|TRBD1|.
TGTGCCTGGAGAGGAGGACAGGGTAGGATTTCCTACGAGCAGTACTTC
CAWRGGQGRISYEQYF
>TRBJ2-3|TRBV30|.|.
TGTGCCTGGAGTCCTAGCTTCGGACCTACAGATACGCAGTATTTT
CAWSPSFGPTDTQYF
>TRBJ2-7|TRBV27|TRBD2|few
TGTGCCAGCAGTTTACTAGCGGGAGTTTCCCTCGAGCAGTACTTC
CASSLLAGVSLEQYF
>TRBJ1-1|TRBV6-5|.|.
TGTGCCAGCAGTTTATCTGGGGGGACGGCTTTCTTT
CASSLSGGTAFF
>TRBJ2-4|TRBV5-4|.|.
TGTGCCAGCAGCTTCGAACTCCACGCTGCCAAAAACATTCAGTACTTC
CASSFELHAAKNIQYF
>TRBJ2-1|TRBV27|.|.
TGTGCCAGCAAAAGGGCCGGTGAGCAGTTCTTC
CASKRAGEQFF
>TRBJ2-2|TRBV5-1|.|.
TGCGCCAGCAGCAACGGGGTCCACACCGGGGAGCTGTTTTTT
CASSNGVHTGELFF
>TRBJ2-3|TRBV7-3|TRBD1|.
TGTGCCAGCAGCCCCGGGACAGGGGGCGATACGCAGTATTTT
CASSPGTGGDTQYF
>TRBJ2-7|TRBV6-5|.|few
TGTGCCAGCAGTTCCCGCCGAAGGTCGTCCTACGAGCAGTACTTC
CASSSRRRSSYEQYF
>TRBJ1-6|TRBV2|TRBD1|.
TGTGCCAGCAGTGAAGGCTCAGGGGGTAATTCACCCCTCCACTTT
CASSEGSGGNSPLHF
>TRBJ2-1|TRBV4-1|.|.
TGCGCCAGCAGCTTTTTACCCGCGGCTAGCGCGAGCTCCTACAATGAGCAGTTCTTC
CASSFLPAASASSYNEQFF
>TRBJ2-5|TRBV29-1|.|few
TGCAGCGTTGCAGGGCAGGAGACCCAGTACTTC
CSVAGQETQYF
>TRBJ2-2|TRBV29-1|TRBD1|.
TGCAGCGTAACCGGGACAGAAGGCACCGGGGAGCTGTTTTTT
CSVTGTEGTGELFF
>TRBJ2-1|TRBV23-1|TRBD2|.
TGCGCCAGCACACCGAGGGGACTAGCGGAATACAATGAGCAGTTCTTC
CASTPRGLAEYNEQFF
>TRBJ2-7|TRBV6-6|.|.
TGTGCCAGCAGATACGGGACAGGCCGGGAGGGCGAGCAGTACTTC
CASRYGTGREGEQYF
>TRBJ1-1|TRBV6-1|.|once
TGTGCCAGCAGTGATAGGACAGTAAGTGAAGCTTTCTTT
CASSDRTVSEAFF
>TRBJ2-3|TRBV5-1|TRBD1|.
TGCGCCAGCAGCCCAAGACAGGGGGCCCCCACAGATACGCAGTATTTT
CASSPRQGAPTDTQYF
>TRBJ2-3|TRBV29-1|TRBD2|.
TGCAGCGTTGAGGGACTAGCGGGAACAGATACGCAGTATTTT
CSVEGLAGTDTQYF
>TRBJ2-3|TRBV7-8|.|.
TGTGCCAGCAGCTTAAAGGGGGCAGATACGCAGTATTTT
CASSLKGADTQYF
>TRBJ1-2|TRBV2|TRBD1|.
TGTGCCAGCACTGAAGAGGGACAGAGGTCCTATGGCTACACCTTC
CASTEEGQRSYGYTF
>TRBJ2-7|TRBV10-3|.|few
TGTGCCATCAGTGGTAACAAAAACGAGCAGTACTTC
CAISGNKNEQYF
>TRBJ1-5|TRBV6-6|TRBD1|many
TGTGCCAGCAGAGATAACAGGGGGCTCTATCAGCCCCAGCATTTT
CASRDNRGLYQPQHF
>TRBJ1-1|TRBV5-1|.|.
TGCGCCAGCAGCTTGGGGATAGAAGCTTTCTTT
CASSLGIEAFF
>TRBJ1-4|TRBV7-2|TRBD1|.
TGTGCCAGCAGCCTACAGGGGGGGAATGAAAAACTGTTTTTT
CASSLQGGNEKLFF
>TRBJ2-3|TRBV9|.|few
TGTGCCAGCAGCGTAGGTAACACAGATACGCAGTATTTT
CASSVGNTDTQYF
>TRBJ1-1|TRBV7-9|.|few
TGTGCCAGCAGCCTCAGGGACATCTCTGAAGCTTTCTTT
CASSLRDISEAFF
>TRBJ2-3|TRBV6-6|TRBD2|few
TGTGCCAGCAGGGAGCGGGGGATCCTCACAGATACGCAGTATTTT
CASRERGILTDTQYF
>TRBJ2-4|TRBV11-2|TRBD1|few
TGTGCCAGCAGCTCCTTGGGACAGGGGAGAGAGGGCATTCAGTACTTC
CASSSLGQGREGIQYF
>TRBJ1-4|TRBV7-8|.|few
TGTGCCAGCAGCTTCTTCCTAAGGGACAAAGGTGAAAAACTGTTTTTT
CASSFFLRDKGEKLFF
>TRBJ2-3|TRBV30|TRBD2|.
TGTGCCTGGAGTCCGGGACTAGCGTTACTTACAGATACGCAGTATTTT
CAWSPGLALLTDTQYF
>TRBJ2-7|TRBV10-3|.|.
TGTGCCATCGCACAGGGTGCAGACTACGAGCAGTACTTC
CAIAQGADYEQYF
>TRBJ1-2|TRBV20-1|.|.
TGCAGTGCCGCGGGGAATGGCTACACCTTC
CSAAGNGYTF
>TRBJ2-7|TRBV27|.|few
TGTGCCAGCAGTTCCCCGGGACAAAGCTCCTACGAGCAGTACTTC
CASSSPGQSSYEQYF
>TRBJ2-7|TRBV5-6|.|few
TGTGCCAGCAGCTTGGACTACGAGCAGTACTTC
CASSLDYEQYF
>TRBJ2-1|TRBV14|.|few
TGTGCCAGCAGTTCCAATAGTAGGGGACTCTACAATGAGCAGTTCTTC
CASSSNSRGLYNEQFF